Detailed here is one T cell receptor (beta chain). Original processing methods: Amplified reference gene primers provided the basis for estimating nucleated cell counts. This table comes from immunoSEQ multiplex PCR, and its TCRdb copy is limited to in-frame clones, with some not included. The DNA gave D and trimming, while V, J and clone size come from that table. This sample has about 53,000 clones, with 65% to 80% found just once. This sample is part of a study of blood T cell repertoires in COVID-19. Across the study: The United States, Italy and Spain provided the acute and convalescent COVID-19 samples. T cells, B-cell-depleted T cells, or PBMCs provided the cDNA or gDNA that served as material.

V gave up 3 bases and J gave up 1 base, with 7 bases separating them. CDR3 length: 13 residues. Germline V gene lookup returns CDR1 SQVTM and CDR2 ANQGSEA. This receptor was identified in a man aged 70 or older with active or convalescent COVID-19. The chain recombines TRBV29-1 with TRBJ1-3, with D unresolved. The sample consisted of peripheral blood. CDR3 sequence: CSVDEYSGNTIYF. CDR3 bases: TGCAGCGTTGATGAGTATTCTGGAAACACCATATATTTT.